This TCR beta chain emerged from a study of blood T cell repertoires in COVID-19. As for the study in general: Material from acute and convalescent COVID-19 was sourced from the United States, Italy and Spain. Sources were T cells, B-cell-depleted T cells, or PBMCs; the material itself was cDNA or gDNA.

Seattle's cohort entered during active infection and was followed longitudinally. Germline V lookup: CDR1 SEHNR, CDR2 FQNEAQ (reference sequence). There are 15 residues in the CDR3. The V and J ends lost 0 bases and 13 bases, in that order; junction bases with no gene match: 13. Authors' methods: Amplification of reference gene primers provided the estimated nucleated cell counts. TCRdb keeps only in-frame clones here, not all; method: immunoSEQ multiplex PCR. V, J and clone size were drawn from that table, and D and trimming were deduced from the DNA. Among 250,000 to 350,000 clones listed, about nine tenths were seen once.

The sample was peripheral blood. The origin of this receptor is a woman aged 50 to 65 with COVID-19, enrolled during active disease. V and J are TRBV7-9 and TRBJ1-1, with 8 bases that match TRBD1. CDR3 bases: TGTGCCAGCAGCTTAGCAGGGGCAGGGGGCGTCCCGGTTTTCTTT. It yields the protein CASSLAGAGGVPVFF.